This TCR beta chain was captured by sequencing in a study of blood T cell repertoires in COVID-19. Study-wide context: The study drew acute and convalescent COVID-19 samples from the United States, Italy and Spain. PBMCs, B-cell-depleted T cells, or T cells provided the cDNA or gDNA that made up the material.

The CDR3 totals 11 residues. Trimming shortened V by 7 bases and J by 16 bases, and 16 bases separated the two germline ends. CDR1 and CDR2 (germline): SGHNT, YENEEA. In the study's own analysis: Scientists estimated how many nucleated cells there were by amplifying reference gene primers. Profiling relied on immunoSEQ multiplex PCR, and the TCRdb table lists in-frame clones only, not all of them. V, J and clone size derive from that table, while D and trimming were established from the DNA sequence. The sample holds about 260,000 clones, roughly nine tenths seen once. This clone has only a few counts.

The chain carries TRBV11-3 and TRBJ1-4; D not resolved. Sequencing was performed on peripheral blood. This TCR was recovered from a man in his forties with active or convalescent COVID-19. CDR3 amino acids: CASTVNECRFF. CDR3 DNA sequence: TGTGCCAGCACCGTTAATGAATGTAGGTTTTTT.